A single sample is the source of the 8 T cell receptor beta chains below, sequenced in a study of shared clonotypes between healthy human individuals. Here immunoSEQ multiplex PCR was the method, and the copy in TCRdb shows in-frame clones only, minus some. Of 230,000 or so clones in the sample, just over 65% were seen once. The sample consisted of memory CD4+ T cells sorted from blood. Subset given: CD45RA-negative fraction. The receptor source for this set is a man aged 25 to 45 in good health.

Concerning this clone itself: Other DNA sequences within the sample encode an identical CDR3. This rearrangement joins TRBV20-1 to TRBJ2-7; D is uncertain. The germline V gene encodes CDR1 DFQATT and CDR2 SNEGSKA (reference sequence). With 1 base removed from V and 4 bases from J, the gap between germline ends came to 5 bases. The CDR3 has 11 amino acids. The CDR3 nucleotides read TGCAGTGCTAGAGCCGGGTACGAGCAGTACTTC. Translating it yields CSARAGYEQYF.

This clone was observed a handful of times. In DNA form, the CDR3 reads TGTGCCAGCAGTTACTCGAACCAGGGGGAGTATGGCTACACCTTC. Its translation is CASSYSNQGEYGYTF. The chain carries TRBV6-5 and TRBJ1-2; 7 nucleotides line up with TRBD1. Germline values: CDR1 MNHEY, CDR2 SVGAGI. V shed 0 bases, J shed 5 bases, and the junction held 6 bases outside the gene matches. The CDR3 is 15 amino acids.

The count of this clone is one. J is TRBJ1-5 and V is TRBV7-2; 9 bases agree with TRBD1. The germline CDR1 and CDR2 sequences are SGHTA and FQGNSA. The V segment lost 4 bases and the J segment 9 bases; nucleotides outside the gene matches: 7. This CDR3 is built from 14 residues. CDR3: CASSYDRGGRPQHF. The CDR3 DNA is TGTGCCAGCAGCTATGACAGGGGGGGACGGCCCCAGCATTTT.

On this clone: One junction end does not reproduce the germline sequence, and a read error may be involved. The same CDR3 can be traced to other DNA sequences in this sample. The chain couples TRBV5-1 to TRBJ2-5, with 7 bases fitting TRBD2. The germline V gene encodes CDR1 SGHRS and CDR2 YFSETQ. The CDR3 has 15 amino acids. Here the CDR3 DNA reads TGCGCCAGCAGTGGTGGGGCTAGCGGACAAGAGACTCAGTACTTC. Its protein product is CASSGGASGQETQYF.

The chain has TRBV2 and TRBJ2-5, with TRBD2 matching 16 bases. The germline CDR1 and CDR2 sequences are SNHLY and FYNNEI. CDR3 length equals 18 residues. V dropped 5 bases and J dropped 3; count of bases not matched to a gene: 9. CDR3 loop: CASSLGLAGGPREETQYF. DNA of the CDR3: TGTGCCAGCAGTCTGGGACTAGCGGGAGGGCCCAGGGAAGAGACCCAGTACTTC. Full variable domain (outside the CDR3, taken from reference TRBV2 and TRBJ2-5): EPEVTQTPSHQVTQMGQEVILRCVPISNHLYFYWYRQILGQKVEFLVSFYNNEISEKSEIFDDQFSVERPDGSNFTLKIRSTKLEDSAMYFCASSLGLAGGPREETQYFGPGTRLLVL.

This clone has only one observation. The chain employs TRBV5-6 and TRBJ2-2, with TRBD1 identical over 10 bases. This CDR3 region has 16 residues. The germline V gene encodes CDR1 SGHDT and CDR2 YYEEEE. Trimming cost V 0 bases and J 7 bases; bases outside gene matches: 6. The CDR3 DNA reads TGTGCCAGCAGCTTGGATGACAGGGGGCCGATCGGGGAGCTGTTTTTT. Amino acids: CASSLDDRGPIGELFF.

The chain is built from TRBV5-4 and TRBJ2-3; a weak D match, TRBD2 (6 bases). V lost 4 bases and J lost 1, with 10 bases in between. CDR3 size: 14 residues. Looked up from germline, CDR1 is SGHNT and CDR2 is YYREEE (reference sequence). CDR3 DNA sequence: TGTGCCAGCAGCCCCCCGGGGGGCACAGATACGCAGTATTTT. Translated, it gives CASSPPGGTDTQYF. The full variable domain, rest sourced from reference TRBV5-4 and TRBJ2-3, is ETGVTQSPTHLIKTRGQQVTLRCSSQSGHNTVSWYQQALGQGPQFIFQYYREEENGRGNFPPRFSGLQFPNYSSELNVNALELDDSALYLCASSPPGGTDTQYFGPGTRLTVL.

The chain has TRBV5-6 and TRBJ2-7; 8 bases match TRBD2. The CDR3 totals 18 residues. CDR1 and CDR2 (germline): SGHDT, YYEEEE. Trimming at V came to 0 bases and at J to 7 bases, leaving 18 bases not matched to a gene. This CDR3 is CASSLAAGARLSGREQYF. For the CDR3, the DNA is TGTGCCAGCAGCTTGGCAGCGGGAGCTCGGTTATCAGGAAGAGAGCAGTACTTC.